This T cell receptor (beta chain) was identified in a study of OX40 agonist ivuxolimab in advanced cancers. This table comes from immunoSEQ multiplex PCR, and its TCRdb copy is limited to in-frame clones, with some not included. Of tens of thousands of clones in the sample, 88% are singletons; the top ten hold under 0.6%. V dropped 3 bases and J dropped 2 bases, with 8 bases sitting between them. The CDR3 runs to 13 residues. From germline, CDR1 is SGHRS and CDR2 YFSETQ. Material: CD4+ or CD8+ T cells sorted from blood, obtained in a trial of the OX40 agonist ivuxolimab. V is TRBV5-1 and J is TRBJ1-2; weak D call: TRBD1 (6 bases). The sequence derives from an adult with an advanced solid tumor such as melanoma, head and neck, liver or kidney cancer. The CDR3 is CASSWTANYGYTF. CDR3 DNA sequence: TGCGCCAGCAGCTGGACAGCAAACTATGGCTACACCTTC.